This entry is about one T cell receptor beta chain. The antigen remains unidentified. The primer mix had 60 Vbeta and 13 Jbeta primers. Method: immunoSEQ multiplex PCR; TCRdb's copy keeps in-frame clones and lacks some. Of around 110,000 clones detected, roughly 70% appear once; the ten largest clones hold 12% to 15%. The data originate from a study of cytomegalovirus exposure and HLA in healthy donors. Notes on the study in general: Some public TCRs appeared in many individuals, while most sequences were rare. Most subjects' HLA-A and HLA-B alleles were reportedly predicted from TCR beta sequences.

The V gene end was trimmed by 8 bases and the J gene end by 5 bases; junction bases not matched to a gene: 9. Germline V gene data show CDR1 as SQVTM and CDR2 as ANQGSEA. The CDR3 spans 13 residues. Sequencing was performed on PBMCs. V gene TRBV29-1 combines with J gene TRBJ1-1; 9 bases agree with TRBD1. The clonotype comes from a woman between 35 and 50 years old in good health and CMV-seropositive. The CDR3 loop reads CSSKGQGVTEAFF. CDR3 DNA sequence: TGCAGCTCAAAGGGACAGGGAGTAACTGAAGCTTTCTTT.